A selection of T cell receptor beta chains follows, all from one sample in a study of graft-versus-host responses after intestinal transplantation. Assay: immunoSEQ multiplex PCR; the TCRdb copy retains only in-frame clones and omits some. The sample has 90,000 to 150,000 clones, roughly 95% seen once; the top ten hold 3% to 4%. The antigens for these receptors are not known. Source: unstimulated CD8+ T cells sorted from spleen or lymph node cells, taken before intestinal transplant. The receptors were sampled from a human donor who received an intestinal transplant. Each CDR3 is given with its conserved first and last residue. Each record gives: J gene, D gene, V gene, clone size, CDR3 DNA, CDR3 protein. The D gene is left open where the match is weak. Only some rows state a clone size, as once, few, many or a class for expanded clones.

TRBJ2-3	-	TRBV11-2	-	TGTGCCAGCAGCTTAGACGATACGCAGTATTTT	CASSLDDTQYF
TRBJ2-7	-	TRBV5-1	once	TGCGCCAGCAGCCACACCTGGGGGGCCTACGAGCAGTACTTC	CASSHTWGAYEQYF
TRBJ1-1	-	TRBV6-5	-	TGTGCCAGCAGTTACAAGGGCGGCACTGAAGCTTTCTTT	CASSYKGGTEAFF
TRBJ2-5	TRBD2	TRBV7-8	-	TGTGCCAGCAGCCCCATGACTAGCCCCTCCCAGTACTTC	CASSPMTSPSQYF
TRBJ2-7	TRBD2	TRBV9	-	TGTGCCAGCAGCCCCCCTCGGAGGGAGGGCGCCGACGAGCAGTACTTC	CASSPPRREGADEQYF
TRBJ2-3	-	TRBV6-5	-	TGTGCCAGCAGTTACGACGGACTCACAGATACGCAGTATTTT	CASSYDGLTDTQYF
TRBJ1-1	-	TRBV6-6	few	TGTGCCAGCAGTTACTCAGGGGATTTGGCTTTCTTT	CASSYSGDLAFF
TRBJ1-5	-	TRBV5-1	once	TGCGCCAGCAGTCCTCAAGGGGCTTGGAATCAGCCCCAGCATTTT	CASSPQGAWNQPQHF
TRBJ2-4	-	TRBV4-1	-	TGCGCCAGCAGCCAACCAGACGGAGGGGCCGAGGAGGACATTCAGTACTTC	CASSQPDGGAEEDIQYF
TRBJ2-1	TRBD2	TRBV4-3	-	TGCGCCAGCAGCCAAGGACTAGCGGGAAACAATGAGCAGTTCTTC	CASSQGLAGNNEQFF
TRBJ1-1	TRBD1	TRBV19	-	TGTGCCAGTAGTATATTCGGACAGGGCGCTGAAGCTTTCTTT	CASSIFGQGAEAFF
TRBJ1-1	-	TRBV6-5	-	TGTGCCAGCAGTTTCTCCCCGGGGGGGGCTGAAGCTTTCTTT	CASSFSPGGAEAFF
TRBJ2-7	-	TRBV9	-	TGTGCCAGCAGCGCCAATCCCTCACGCAGGGGGGTTTACGAGCAGTACTTC	CASSANPSRRGVYEQYF
TRBJ1-2	-	TRBV28	-	TGTGCCAGCAGCCCTGGTGTCAACTATGGCTACACCTTC	CASSPGVNYGYTF
TRBJ1-2	-	TRBV14	-	TGTGCCAGCAGCCACCTAGGAGTCGGTGGCTACACCTTC	CASSHLGVGGYTF
TRBJ2-7	TRBD2	TRBV6-5	-	TGTGCCAGCAGCCGGACTAGCGGCTACGAGCAGTACTTC	CASSRTSGYEQYF
TRBJ2-1	-	TRBV28	-	TGTGCCAGCAGTTTACGGTCTCCAGGCAATGAGCAGTTCTTC	CASSLRSPGNEQFF
TRBJ2-1	-	TRBV9	-	TGTGCCAGCAGCGTAGGGCTAGCCACCCACAATGAGCAGTTCTTC	CASSVGLATHNEQFF
TRBJ1-1	-	TRBV29-1	-	TGCAGCGTCCTGGGGACCGAAGCTTTCTTT	CSVLGTEAFF
TRBJ1-3	TRBD1	TRBV6-5	-	TGTGCCAGCAGTCAGGGGGCGTTAGGAAACACCATATATTTT	CASSQGALGNTIYF
TRBJ1-1	-	TRBV4-3	-	TGCGCCAGCAGCCAAGGTGACTTCACTGAAGCTTTCTTT	CASSQGDFTEAFF
TRBJ2-7	-	TRBV6-5	once	TGTGCCAGCAGTTACAGGGTGGGTGCGTACGAGCAGTACTTC	CASSYRVGAYEQYF
TRBJ2-3	-	TRBV27	once	TGTGCCAGCAGTTTTTCCGGGAGTGTTGCAGATACGCAGTATTTT	CASSFSGSVADTQYF
TRBJ2-7	TRBD1	TRBV14	-	TGTGCCAGCAGCTTCGGGACAGGGACCTACGAGCAGTACTTC	CASSFGTGTYEQYF
TRBJ1-1	TRBD1	TRBV5-6	-	TGTGCCAGCATCGACAGGGGGCTTGAAGCTTTCTTT	CASIDRGLEAFF
TRBJ2-1	TRBD2	TRBV7-6	-	TGTGCCAGCAGCCCGACTAGCGGCTACAATGAGCAGTTCTTC	CASSPTSGYNEQFF
TRBJ2-1	TRBD1	TRBV7-8	-	TGTGCCAGCTTGGGACAGGGGACGCCTCTGGGTCGCAATGAGCAGTTCTTC	CASLGQGTPLGRNEQFF
TRBJ2-1	-	TRBV27	-	TGTGCCAGCAGTCCCGTGGGGTCTAGCTTCGATGAGCAGTTCTTC	CASSPVGSSFDEQFF
TRBJ2-7	-	TRBV7-9	once	TGTGCCAGCAGCTTCAACCCAAACGAGCAGTACTTC	CASSFNPNEQYF
TRBJ2-2	-	TRBV18	-	TGTGCCAGCTCAATGCCGGCCGGGGAGCTGTTTTTT	CASSMPAGELFF
TRBJ2-7	TRBD1	TRBV5-6	-	TGTGCCAGCAGCTTGGGGACAGGGGCCGAGCAGTACTTC	CASSLGTGAEQYF
TRBJ2-1	TRBD1	TRBV27	-	TGTGCCAGCAGTGCCGGGACAGTTTACAATGAGCAGTTCTTC	CASSAGTVYNEQFF
TRBJ2-2	-	TRBV19	-	TGTGCCAGTAGAGCCGGGGAGCTGTTTTTT	CASRAGELFF
TRBJ2-7	TRBD2	TRBV28	-	TGTGCCAGCAGTTTTGATGGCGGGAGCTCCTGCGAGCAGTACTTC	CASSFDGGSSCEQYF
TRBJ2-7	-	TRBV4-2	-	TGTGCCAGCAGCCAAGGTCAGCGGACCTCCTACGAGCAGTACTTC	CASSQGQRTSYEQYF
TRBJ2-5	TRBD2	TRBV28	-	TGTGCCTGCAGGTCCCCAGCGGGAGTCTCCCAGACCCAGTACTTC	CACRSPAGVSQTQYF
TRBJ2-7	-	TRBV6-5	-	TGTGCCAGCAGTTACAAAAGGACCTACGAGCAGTACTTC	CASSYKRTYEQYF
TRBJ2-1	-	TRBV28	-	TGTGCCAGCAGTTTATACGGGTTTATCTCCTACAATGAGCAGTTCTTC	CASSLYGFISYNEQFF
TRBJ1-5	-	TRBV5-5	-	TGTGCCAGCAGCTTCCTTACGCGGGGAATTTTGCCCCAGCATTTT	CASSFLTRGILPQHF
TRBJ1-2	-	TRBV7-9	-	TGTGCCAGCAGCCCGGCCCTTAACTATGGCTACACCTTC	CASSPALNYGYTF
TRBJ1-2	TRBD1	TRBV11-1	-	TGTGCCAGCAGCTTAGGGCGACAGGGGACCTATGGCTACACCTTC	CASSLGRQGTYGYTF
TRBJ2-1	TRBD2	TRBV7-9	-	TGTGCCAGCAGCTCCTCGGGCGGGAGGGCCGAGGGCGAGCAGTTCTTC	CASSSSGGRAEGEQFF
TRBJ2-1	-	TRBV28	few	TGTGCCAGCAGTTTAGGTCCCAATGAGCAGTTCTTC	CASSLGPNEQFF
TRBJ1-1	TRBD1	TRBV19	-	TGTGCCACTATCGGACAGGGTTGGGGCACTGAAGCTTTCTTT	CATIGQGWGTEAFF
TRBJ1-6	-	TRBV28	once	TGTGCCAGTTTACAGGCGTATAATTCACCCCTCCACTTT	CASLQAYNSPLHF
TRBJ2-1	-	TRBV20-1	-	TGCAGTGCCCAGGGGAATGAGCAGTTCTTC	CSAQGNEQFF
TRBJ2-1	TRBD1	TRBV4-1	-	TGCGCCAGCAGCCAGCTAGGACAGGAAAACAATGAGCAGTTCTTC	CASSQLGQENNEQFF
TRBJ2-1	-	TRBV19	-	TGTGCCAGTAGTCCGGGACGTAGTGTTTTGATCTTC	CASSPGRSVLIF
TRBJ1-5	-	TRBV15	once	TGTGCCACCAGCAGAGTAGTGGCCAATCAGCCCCAGCATTTT	CATSRVVANQPQHF
TRBJ2-2	-	TRBV18	-	TGTGCCAGCTCACCACCTAAACTAGGGGAGCTGTTTTTT	CASSPPKLGELFF
TRBJ2-7	TRBD1	TRBV15	-	TGTGCCACCAGCGGAGGACAGGGGGGTCGCGAGCAGTACTTC	CATSGGQGGREQYF
TRBJ2-1	-	TRBV9	-	TGCGCCAGCAGCTTACAGGATAATGAGCAGTTCTTC	CASSLQDNEQFF
TRBJ2-1	-	TRBV13	few	TGTGCCAGCAGTCAAGTACTCCGGGGGATCAATGAGCAGTTCTTC	CASSQVLRGINEQFF
TRBJ2-1	-	TRBV7-3	-	TGTGCCAGCAGCCCAATTAGTCGGGCCCCTAGCTCCTACAATGAGCAGTTCTTC	CASSPISRAPSSYNEQFF
TRBJ2-7	-	TRBV2	-	TGTGCCAGCACGACGACGGGGGCTTACGAGCAGTACTTC	CASTTTGAYEQYF
TRBJ2-7	-	TRBV7-6	once	TGTGCCAGCAGCTTAGTCCCGTTATACGAGCAGTACTTC	CASSLVPLYEQYF
TRBJ2-7	-	TRBV29-1	-	TGCAGCGTTGTGGTCCTAGCCGACGAGCAGTACTTC	CSVVVLADEQYF
TRBJ2-7	-	TRBV28	once	TGTGCCAGCAGTTTAAGGACTGCCCCGACCTACGAGCAGTACTTC	CASSLRTAPTYEQYF
TRBJ2-1	TRBD2	TRBV9	-	TGTGCCAGCAGCGTAGCAGGGGCTAGCGGGAGGGCCGTAGGTGAGCAGTTCTTC	CASSVAGASGRAVGEQFF
TRBJ1-3	-	TRBV28	-	TGTGCCAGCAGTTTATTAGGCAGTCGTGGAAACACCATATATTTT	CASSLLGSRGNTIYF